These T cell receptor beta chains were read from a single sample in a study of CD8+CD57+ T cells in acquired aplastic anemia. TCRdb redid the calling of the reads with MiXCR, one entry per CDR3 protein. Seen here are approximately 190,000 distinct CDR3 sequences, 64% observed once, and the top ten hold roughly 46%. Source material: sorted CD4+, CD8+, or CD8+CD57+ T cells (not recorded which) from PBMCs. The source of these receptors is a human donor with severe aplastic anemia or a healthy control (not recorded which). Both conserved end residues are part of each CDR3. D genes are given only for firm matches. Size is stated for part of the rows, as once, few or many counts, or as a class when the clone is expanded.

j_call clone_size d_call v_call cdr3_nt cdr3_aa
TRBJ2-6 - TRBD1 TRBV15 TGTGCCGCCAGCAGTTTAGGGGGCGCCTCTGGGGCCAACGTCCTGACTTTC CAASSLGGASGANVLTF
TRBJ2-7 - - TRBV20-1 TGCAGTGCTACGGGGAGGAGCAGGGAGACCTACGAGCAGTACTTC CSATGRSRETYEQYF
TRBJ2-7 many - TRBV20-1 TGCAGTGCTAGGGACTTCGAGGGGGGGCTTTTCGACGAGCAGTACTTC CSARDFEGGLFDEQYF
TRBJ1-6 many TRBD1 TRBV4-1 TGCGCCAGCAGCCAAGATACAGGGGAGGATTCACCCCTCCACTTT CASSQDTGEDSPLHF
TRBJ1-6 - TRBD1 TRBV7-8 TGTGCCAGCAGCCCGACAGGGGGCTCGAATTCACCCCTCCACTTT CASSPTGGSNSPLHF
TRBJ1-5 - TRBD1 TRBV19 TGTGCCTCCTGGGACAGGGAAGGCAATCAGCCCCAGCATTTT CASWDREGNQPQHF
TRBJ1-2 few - TRBV19 TGTGCCAGTAGCGTGGGGAACTATGGCTACACCTTC CASSVGNYGYTF
TRBJ2-7 - - TRBV6-5 TGTGCCAGCAGTTACCGGCCGTTCTACGAGCAGTACTTC CASSYRPFYEQYF
TRBJ2-5 - TRBD2 TRBV11-2 TGTGCCAGCGGACCGGGACTAGCGGGAGGAGAGACCCAGTACTTC CASGPGLAGGETQYF
TRBJ2-1 many - TRBV4-3 TGCGCCAGCAGCCAACGGTTAGGTGGGATCCGCGGGAATGAGCAGTTCTTC CASSQRLGGIRGNEQFF
TRBJ1-1 - TRBD1 TRBV18 TGTGCCAGCTCACCGACAGGGGCGAACACTGAAGCTTTCTTT CASSPTGANTEAFF
TRBJ2-3 - - TRBV7-8 TGTGCCAGCAGCCTTGACACCACAGATACGCAGTATTTT CASSLDTTDTQYF
TRBJ2-1 few - TRBV24-1 TGTGCCACCAGTGATCCATTACAGGGTTACAATGAGCAGTTCTTC CATSDPLQGYNEQFF
TRBJ2-1 - - TRBV7-8 TGTGCCAGCAGCTTAGGACAGGCGGATGAGCAGTTCTTC CASSLGQADEQFF
TRBJ2-1 many - TRBV7-8 TGTGCCAGCAGCTCACTCAGCGGTAACCCTCAAGGGGATGAGCAGTTCTTC CASSSLSGNPQGDEQFF
TRBJ2-7 many - TRBV7-9 TGTGCCAGCAGCCTCCTCGTCCGCTACGAGCAGTACTTC CASSLLVRYEQYF
TRBJ2-2 - TRBD2 TRBV10-3 TGTGCCATACAAGCGGCGGGACTAAACACCGGGGAGCTGTTTTTT CAIQAAGLNTGELFF
TRBJ1-2 - - TRBV7-2 TGTGCCAGCAGCTTAGAGGGCCGGAATGGCTACACCTTC CASSLEGRNGYTF
TRBJ2-5 few TRBD1 TRBV7-2 TGTGCCAGCAGCCCACAGGGGTATAGCAATCAGCCCCAGTACTTC CASSPQGYSNQPQYF
TRBJ1-5 many - TRBV5-8 TGTGCCAGCAGCTTAGGGAATTGGGGGTTCTCCAATCAGCCCCAGCATTTT CASSLGNWGFSNQPQHF
TRBJ2-7 - - TRBV19 TGTGCCAGTAGCATATGGGCAGGGACCCCCTACGAGCAGTACTTC CASSIWAGTPYEQYF
TRBJ2-1 - - TRBV20-1 TGCAGTGCTAGAGCTCTGACTAGTCCCTACAATGAGCAGTTCTTC CSARALTSPYNEQFF
TRBJ1-1 - - TRBV20-1 TGCAGTGCCCGAGGGGGGGGCTTTGGCACTGAAGCTTTCTTT CSARGGGFGTEAFF
TRBJ2-3 - TRBD2 TRBV7-3 TGTGCCAGCAGCAGCGGGGCTAGTACAGATACGCAGTATTTT CASSSGASTDTQYF
TRBJ1-3 - - TRBV28 TGTGCCAGCAGGACAGAATCAGTTGGAAACACCATATATTTT CASRTESVGNTIYF
TRBJ1-5 - - TRBV20-1 TGCAGTGCTAGAGCCCTCCCCGGGCAGCCCCAGCATTTT CSARALPGQPQHF
TRBJ2-7 - TRBD1 TRBV6-6 TGTGCCAGCAGTTACCTGGGGACAGGGTCCTACGAGCAGTACTTC CASSYLGTGSYEQYF
TRBJ2-4 - - TRBV29-1 TGCAGCGTTGCCCAAAACATTCAGTACTTC CSVAQNIQYF
TRBJ2-2 - - TRBV10-3 TGTGCCATCAGTGAGTGGTCAGCTAACACCGGGGAGCTGTTTTTT CAISEWSANTGELFF
TRBJ2-5 - TRBD2 TRBV2 TGTGCCAGCAGATCGACTAGCGGTCAAGAGACCCAGTACTTC CASRSTSGQETQYF
TRBJ1-1 many - TRBV10-3 TGTGCCATCAGTGAGAGGGGTTGGGCTTTCTTT CAISERGWAFF
TRBJ1-1 - TRBD1 TRBV15 TGTGCCACCAGCAGAGTATCAGTACGGACAGGGTCCGAAGCTTTCTTT CATSRVSVRTGSEAFF
TRBJ1-2 many - TRBV2 TGTGCCAGCAGTGATGCCAGCACCCCTAACTATGGCTACACCTTC CASSDASTPNYGYTF
TRBJ1-2 - TRBD1 TRBV24-1 TGTGCCACCAGTGAATCGGGACAGGGAACAGGATTATATGGCTACACCTTC CATSESGQGTGLYGYTF
TRBJ1-3 many TRBD1 TRBV6-6 TGTGCCAGCAGTTACTGGTTGGGACAGACCGAGAAAAACACCATATATTTT CASSYWLGQTEKNTIYF
TRBJ2-5 many TRBD2 TRBV6-6 TGTGCCAGCAGTTACATCCCTGGACTAGCGGAACAAGAGACCCAGTACTTC CASSYIPGLAEQETQYF
TRBJ2-2 - - TRBV24-1 TGTGCCAGCAACGGTCTCCCTCCTGGAAACACCGGGGAGCTGTTTTTT CASNGLPPGNTGELFF
TRBJ1-1 - - TRBV24-1 TGTGCCACCCGCGGCGTTGGGGGCACTGAAGCTTTCTTT CATRGVGGTEAFF
TRBJ2-3 - TRBD1 TRBV24-1 TGTGCCACCAGTGACGCGGGACAGGGGGGAGCAGATAAGCAGTATTTT CATSDAGQGGADKQYF
TRBJ2-1 - TRBD1 TRBV9 TGTGCCAGCAGCGTCGGTCCAGGGGGAAATGAGCAGTTCTTC CASSVGPGGNEQFF
TRBJ1-1 - TRBD1 TRBV9 TGTGCCAGCAGCGCCCTGGTGAACCGGGACAGGGCCATCAACACTGAAGCTTTCTTT CASSALVNRDRAINTEAFF
TRBJ1-1 - - TRBV7-9 TGTGCCAGCATGGATAGCAGAATCTCTGAAGCTTTCTTT CASMDSRISEAFF
TRBJ1-2 many - TRBV14 TGTGCCAGCAGCCGAGGGCCAAACTATGGCTACACCTTC CASSRGPNYGYTF
TRBJ1-1 - TRBD1 TRBV7-2 TGTGCCATCGGACAGGGCGGAACTGAAGCTTTCTTT CAIGQGGTEAFF
TRBJ2-5 few TRBD2 TRBV20-1 TGCAGTGCCAGCAGCCCCGGGTGGGGGGGTGAAGAGACCCAGTACTTC CSASSPGWGGEETQYF
TRBJ2-1 - - TRBV20-1 TGCAGTGCTAGAGGGGGGCTCCTGAGGTACAATGAGCAGTTCTTC CSARGGLLRYNEQFF
TRBJ1-2 - TRBD1 TRBV7-3 TGTGCCAGCAGCCCGGGACAGGGGTTGAGTGGCTACACCTTC CASSPGQGLSGYTF
TRBJ2-7 - - TRBV19 TGTGCCAGTAGTAAATATCCTGACAGTGCGACCTACGAGCAGTACTTC CASSKYPDSATYEQYF
TRBJ1-6 many - TRBV10-3 TGTGCCACCAGGGAAAATTCACCCCTCCACTTT CATRENSPLHF
TRBJ2-1 - - TRBV7-8 TGTGCCAGCGGCGCCAGGGGAGCTGAGCAGTTCTTC CASGARGAEQFF
TRBJ2-3 - TRBD2 TRBV2 TGTGCCAGCAGTGAAGATATAGCGGGGGGTCTCTCTACGCAGTATTTT CASSEDIAGGLSTQYF
TRBJ2-7 many - TRBV20-1 TGCAGTGCTAGAGTGGAGGGGGACACGTATACGAGGGAGCAGTACTTC CSARVEGDTYTREQYF
TRBJ2-2 - TRBD1 TRBV10-3 TGTGCCATCAGTGGGGGACAGGGGGCTTTCGGGGAGCTGTTTTTT CAISGGQGAFGELFF